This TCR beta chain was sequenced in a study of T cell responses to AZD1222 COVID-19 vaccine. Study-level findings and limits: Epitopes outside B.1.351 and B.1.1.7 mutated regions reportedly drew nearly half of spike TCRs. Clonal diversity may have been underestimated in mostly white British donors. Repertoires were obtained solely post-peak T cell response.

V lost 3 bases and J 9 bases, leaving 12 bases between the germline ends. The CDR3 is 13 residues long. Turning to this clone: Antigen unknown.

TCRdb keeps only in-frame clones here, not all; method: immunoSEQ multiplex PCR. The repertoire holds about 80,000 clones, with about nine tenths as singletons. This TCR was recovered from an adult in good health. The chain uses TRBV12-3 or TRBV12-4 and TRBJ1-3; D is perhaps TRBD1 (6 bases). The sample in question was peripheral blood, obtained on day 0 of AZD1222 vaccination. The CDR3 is CASSFNRASTIYF. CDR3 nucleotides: TGTGCCAGCAGTTTTAACAGGGCGAGCACCATATATTTT.